Listed below are T cell receptor beta chains from one sample, sequenced in a study of T cell changes during pregnancy in multiple sclerosis. Here immunoSEQ multiplex PCR was the method, and the copy in TCRdb shows in-frame clones only, minus some. Among about 59,000 clones, about 94% were seen once, and the ten largest hold under 3%. This sample comprised CD8+ T cells from peripheral blood mononuclear cells, obtained after pregnancy. These receptors originate from a female donor with multiple sclerosis, enrolled in a pregnancy study. CDR3s include the opening cysteine and the closing phenylalanine or tryptophan. Each record gives: V gene, D gene, clone size, J gene, CDR3 DNA, CDR3 protein. The D gene is left open where the match is weak. Some rows have no size entry. The others give once, few or many, or a class for an expanded clone.

TRBV7-5	-	-	TRBJ2-5	TGTGTCAGAAGCTCAGCAGACTTCGAAGGTCGGGAGACCCAGTACTTC	CVRSSADFEGRETQYF
TRBV28	-	-	TRBJ2-1	TGTGCCAGCAGCCCCCAGGCCGGGAGCGGGCACAATGAGCAGTTCTTC	CASSPQAGSGHNEQFF
TRBV14	TRBD2	-	TRBJ2-7	TGTGCCAACCCGAATAGCGGGAGTTTTACGGGCGAGCAGTACTTC	CANPNSGSFTGEQYF
TRBV29-1	-	-	TRBJ1-1	TGCAGCGTTGAAGATGAGGGAGAAGCTTTCTTT	CSVEDEGEAFF
TRBV28	-	-	TRBJ2-2	TGTGCCAGCAGTTCGGGGAACACCGGGGAGCTGTTTTTT	CASSSGNTGELFF
TRBV27	TRBD2	-	TRBJ2-7	TGTGCCAGCAGTTCTCGGACTAGATACTACGAGCAGTACTTC	CASSSRTRYYEQYF
TRBV18	TRBD1	-	TRBJ1-2	TGTGCCAGCTCACCGGACAGGGGTAATGTTAGGGGCTACACCTTC	CASSPDRGNVRGYTF
TRBV27	TRBD2	once	TRBJ2-1	TGTGCCAGCAGTTTAGCCGCGGGAGGGCCTGCTGAGCAGTTCTTC	CASSLAAGGPAEQFF
TRBV9	TRBD2	-	TRBJ2-1	TGTGCCAGCAGCGGTACTAGCGGGGCCAGCGATGAGCAGTTCTTC	CASSGTSGASDEQFF
TRBV7-9	TRBD1	-	TRBJ2-5	TGTGCCAGCAGCATCCCCGGGACAGCAGAGACCCAGTACTTC	CASSIPGTAETQYF
TRBV7-9	TRBD1	-	TRBJ1-2	TGTGCCAGCAGCTTAGGGCCCGACAGGGACTATGGCTACACCTTC	CASSLGPDRDYGYTF
TRBV28	-	once	TRBJ2-7	TGTGCCAGCAGTCCTTGGCCAAGCTCCTACGAGCAGTACTTC	CASSPWPSSYEQYF
TRBV4-1	TRBD2	-	TRBJ2-7	TGCGCCAGCAGCCTCAACGGGCTAGCGGTCCTTTCAGACTACGAGCAGTACTTC	CASSLNGLAVLSDYEQYF
TRBV7-2	TRBD2	-	TRBJ2-1	TGTGCCAGCAGCCATTACGGAAGGCTAGCGGGTACCTACAATGAGCAGTTCTTC	CASSHYGRLAGTYNEQFF
TRBV9	-	once	TRBJ1-2	TGTGCCAGCAGCGTAGCCCGGACATCGGTATATGGCTACACCTTC	CASSVARTSVYGYTF
TRBV2	-	-	TRBJ1-1	TGTGCCAGCAGTGCGGACACCTTGAACACTGAAGCTTTCTTT	CASSADTLNTEAFF
TRBV7-8	TRBD1	-	TRBJ2-5	TGTGCCAGCAGCCCTGTTCACAGGGGGGAGACCCAGTACTTC	CASSPVHRGETQYF
TRBV10-3	-	-	TRBJ2-7	TGTGCCATCTCCCAGGACTCCTACGAGCAGTACTTC	CAISQDSYEQYF
TRBV5-1	TRBD2	-	TRBJ2-7	TGCGCCAGCAGGAAGCCCGGGACTAGAAACGAGCAGTACTTC	CASRKPGTRNEQYF
TRBV2	TRBD2	-	TRBJ2-1	TGTGCCAGCATGAGTGAAGGGACTAGCGGGAGACTCTCCTACAATGAGCAGTTCTTC	CASMSEGTSGRLSYNEQFF
TRBV6-5	-	-	TRBJ2-5	TGTGCCAGCAGTTCCCGAGACACAGGATCCGAAGAGACCCAGTACTTC	CASSSRDTGSEETQYF
TRBV5-8	TRBD1	-	TRBJ2-3	TGTGCCAGCAGCTTCCAGGGGGTCGGCACAGATACGCAGTATTTT	CASSFQGVGTDTQYF